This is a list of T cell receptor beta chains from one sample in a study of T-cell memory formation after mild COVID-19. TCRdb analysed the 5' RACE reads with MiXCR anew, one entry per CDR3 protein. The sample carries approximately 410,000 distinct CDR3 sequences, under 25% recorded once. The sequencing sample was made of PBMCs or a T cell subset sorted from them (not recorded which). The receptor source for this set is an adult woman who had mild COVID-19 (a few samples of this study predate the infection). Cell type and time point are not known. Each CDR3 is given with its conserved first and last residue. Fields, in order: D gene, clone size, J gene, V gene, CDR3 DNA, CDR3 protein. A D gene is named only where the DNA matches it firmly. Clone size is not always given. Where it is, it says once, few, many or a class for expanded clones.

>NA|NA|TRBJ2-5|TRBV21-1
TGTGCCAGCAGCAAACGGACAGAACAAGAGACCCAGTACTTC
CASSKRTEQETQYF
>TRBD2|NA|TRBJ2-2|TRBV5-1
TGCGCCAGCAGCCCAACCGGGACTAGCGGGGACACGAACACCGGGGAGCTGTTTTTT
CASSPTGTSGDTNTGELFF
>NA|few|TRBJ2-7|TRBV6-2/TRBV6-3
TGTGCCAGCGACCAGGGGTTCGAGCAGTACTTC
CASDQGFEQYF
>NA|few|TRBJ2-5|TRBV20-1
TGCAGTGCCGCCTTTGGAACAGGGCGGGAGACCCAGTACTTC
CSAAFGTGRETQYF
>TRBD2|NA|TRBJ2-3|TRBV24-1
TGTGCCACCAGTGACCAAAGCGGGATCCCAGATACGCAGTATTTT
CATSDQSGIPDTQYF
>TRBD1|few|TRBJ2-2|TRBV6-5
TGTGCCAGCAGTCTGGACAGGGCATTGGCCGGGGAGCTGTTTTTT
CASSLDRALAGELFF
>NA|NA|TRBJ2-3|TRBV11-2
TGTGCCAGCAGCCCCGTCACGGGGAAAACAGATACGCAGTATTTT
CASSPVTGKTDTQYF
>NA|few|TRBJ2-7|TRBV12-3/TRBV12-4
TGTGCCAGCAGGACAGCCTACGAGCAGTACTTC
CASRTAYEQYF
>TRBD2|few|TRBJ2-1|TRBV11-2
TGTGCCAGCAGCTTAGGACTAGCGGGGGTATACAATGAGCAGTTCTTC
CASSLGLAGVYNEQFF
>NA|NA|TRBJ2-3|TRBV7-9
TGTGCCAGCAGCTTCGGTCCGGGACAAAACACAGATACGCAGTATTTT
CASSFGPGQNTDTQYF
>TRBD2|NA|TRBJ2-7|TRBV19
TGTGCCAGTAGTATAGGCTGGGAGGGACGGTTCTACGAGCAGTACTTC
CASSIGWEGRFYEQYF
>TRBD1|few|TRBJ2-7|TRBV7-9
TGTGCCAGCAGCCTCAGGGGGGGACAGGGCAATAGCGAGCAGTACTTC
CASSLRGGQGNSEQYF
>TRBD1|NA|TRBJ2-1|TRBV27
TGTGCCAGCAGTTTCGCGACAGGGATCAATGAGCAGTTCTTC
CASSFATGINEQFF
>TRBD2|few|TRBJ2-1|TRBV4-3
TGCGCCAGCAGCCAATATGGACTAGCCTCGTATGAGCAGTTCTTC
CASSQYGLASYEQFF
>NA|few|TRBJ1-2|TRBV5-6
TGTGCCAGCAGCCCTGGGACTGGGGGGACCTTC
CASSPGTGGTF
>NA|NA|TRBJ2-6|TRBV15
TGTGCCACCAGCAGAGATTCCGGGGCGTCCAGCTCTGGGGCCAACGTCCTGACTTTC
CATSRDSGASSSGANVLTF
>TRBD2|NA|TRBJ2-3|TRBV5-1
TGCGCCAGCAGCTTTCGGACTAGCGCAGATACGCAGTATTTT
CASSFRTSADTQYF
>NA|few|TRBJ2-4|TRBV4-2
TGTGCCAGCAGCCGAAAAGGGGGGGGACTGGGCGAGGCCAAAAACATTCAGTACTTC
CASSRKGGGLGEAKNIQYF
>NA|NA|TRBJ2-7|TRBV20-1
TGCAGTGCACAACCCCGCCTTTCCAGCTACGAGCAGTACTTC
CSAQPRLSSYEQYF
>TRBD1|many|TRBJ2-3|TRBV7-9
TGTGCCAGCAGCCCCAGGGGGCCAGATACGCAGTATTTT
CASSPRGPDTQYF
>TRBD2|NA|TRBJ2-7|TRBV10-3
TGTGCCATCAGTGGGGGGCTAGCGGGAGTGATTTACGAGCAGTACTTC
CAISGGLAGVIYEQYF
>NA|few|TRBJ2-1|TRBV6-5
TGTGCCAGCAGTTACCCCGGGACACCCATCAATGAGCAGTTCTTC
CASSYPGTPINEQFF
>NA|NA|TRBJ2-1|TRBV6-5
TGTGCCAGCAGTTACGCGGCACCCACCTACAATGAGCAGTTCTTC
CASSYAAPTYNEQFF
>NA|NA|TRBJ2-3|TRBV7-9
TGTGCCAGCAGCCCCAGACAGAGAACCACAGATACGCAGTATTTT
CASSPRQRTTDTQYF
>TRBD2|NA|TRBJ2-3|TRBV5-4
TGTGCCAGCAGGGTAGCGGGAAGCACAGATACGCAGTATTTT
CASRVAGSTDTQYF
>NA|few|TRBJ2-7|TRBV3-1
TGTGCCAGCAGCCAAGTTCCAGGTCCCTACGAGCAGTACTTC
CASSQVPGPYEQYF